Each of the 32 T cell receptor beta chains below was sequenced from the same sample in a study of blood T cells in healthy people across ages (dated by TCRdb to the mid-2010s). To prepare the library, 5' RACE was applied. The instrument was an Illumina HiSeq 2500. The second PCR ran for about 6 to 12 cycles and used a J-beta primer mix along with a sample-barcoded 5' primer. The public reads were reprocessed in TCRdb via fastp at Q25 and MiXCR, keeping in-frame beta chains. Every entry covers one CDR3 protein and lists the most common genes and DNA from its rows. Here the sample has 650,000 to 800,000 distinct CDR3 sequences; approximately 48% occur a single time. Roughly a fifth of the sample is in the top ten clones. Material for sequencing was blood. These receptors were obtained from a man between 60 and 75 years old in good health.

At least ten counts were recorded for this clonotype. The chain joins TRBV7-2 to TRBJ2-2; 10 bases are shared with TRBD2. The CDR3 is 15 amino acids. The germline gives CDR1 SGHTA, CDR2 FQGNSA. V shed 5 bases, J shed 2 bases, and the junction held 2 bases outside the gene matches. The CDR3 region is CASSPSGGNTGELFF. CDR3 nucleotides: TGTGCCAGCAGCCCTAGCGGGGGAAACACCGGGGAGCTGTTTTTT.

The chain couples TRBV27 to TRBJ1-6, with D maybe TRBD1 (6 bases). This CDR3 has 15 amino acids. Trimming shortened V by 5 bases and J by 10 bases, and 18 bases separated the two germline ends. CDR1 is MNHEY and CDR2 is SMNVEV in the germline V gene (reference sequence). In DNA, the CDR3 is TGTGCCAGCAGTCCCAGTCAGGGGACCCCCTCACCCCTCCACTTT. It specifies CASSPSQGTPSPLHF.

The CDR3 nucleotides are TGCAGTGCTAGAGGGCAGGGCCATCCCTCCTACGAGCAGTACTTC. This encodes CSARGQGHPSYEQYF. The chain uses TRBV20-1 and TRBJ2-4; perhaps TRBD1 as D (5 bases). The J call may be faulty, since TRBJ2-7 better matches the DNA end. Germline lookup yields CDR1 DFQATT and CDR2 SNEGSKA (reference sequence). The CDR3 sequence is 15 residues long.

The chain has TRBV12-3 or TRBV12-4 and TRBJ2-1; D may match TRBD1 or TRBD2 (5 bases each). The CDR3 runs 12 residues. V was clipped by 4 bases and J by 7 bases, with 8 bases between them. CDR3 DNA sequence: TGTGCCAGCAGTTCAGAGGGGAATGAGCAGTTCTTC. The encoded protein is CASSSEGNEQFF.

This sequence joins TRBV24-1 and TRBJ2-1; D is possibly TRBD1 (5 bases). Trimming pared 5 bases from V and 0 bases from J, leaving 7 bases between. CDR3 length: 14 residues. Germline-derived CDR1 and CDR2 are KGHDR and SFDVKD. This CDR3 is CATSVQGSYNEQFF. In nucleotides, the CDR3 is TGTGCCACCAGTGTCCAGGGCTCCTACAATGAGCAGTTCTTC.

In DNA, the CDR3 is TGTGCCAGCAGCTTAGAGTGGACGCCCAATGAGCAGTTCTTC. Translated: CASSLEWTPNEQFF. The genes are TRBV11-2 and TRBJ2-1; D ambiguous. The CDR3 is 14 amino acids. V lost 0 bases to trimming and J lost 6 bases, with 9 bases between them. Germline assignment: CDR1 SGHAT and CDR2 FQNNGV.

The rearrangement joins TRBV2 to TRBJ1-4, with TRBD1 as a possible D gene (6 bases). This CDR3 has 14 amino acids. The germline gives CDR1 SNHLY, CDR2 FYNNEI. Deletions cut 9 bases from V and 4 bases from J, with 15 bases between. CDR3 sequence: CASRRTDLNEKLFF. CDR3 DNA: TGTGCCAGTCGCCGGACAGATCTTAATGAAAAACTGTTTTTT.

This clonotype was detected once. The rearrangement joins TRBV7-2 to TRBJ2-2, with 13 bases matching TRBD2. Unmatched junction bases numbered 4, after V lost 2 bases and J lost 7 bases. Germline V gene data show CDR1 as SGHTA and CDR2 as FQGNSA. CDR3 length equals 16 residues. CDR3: CASSLTSGGAVGELFF. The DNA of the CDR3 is TGTGCCAGCAGCTTAACTAGCGGGGGGGCGGTCGGGGAGCTGTTTTTT.

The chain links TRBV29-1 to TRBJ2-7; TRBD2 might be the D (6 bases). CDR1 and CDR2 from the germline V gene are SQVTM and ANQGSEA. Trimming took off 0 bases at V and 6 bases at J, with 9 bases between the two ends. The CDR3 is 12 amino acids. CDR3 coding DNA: TGCAGCGTTGAAGATCGGGGAGGCGAGCAGTACTTC. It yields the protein CSVEDRGGEQYF.

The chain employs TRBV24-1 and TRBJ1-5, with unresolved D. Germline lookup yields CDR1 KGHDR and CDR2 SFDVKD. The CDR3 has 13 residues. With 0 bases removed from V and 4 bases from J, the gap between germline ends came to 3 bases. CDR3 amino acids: CATSDLGNQPQHF. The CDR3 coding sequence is TGTGCCACCAGTGATTTGGGTAATCAGCCCCAGCATTTT.

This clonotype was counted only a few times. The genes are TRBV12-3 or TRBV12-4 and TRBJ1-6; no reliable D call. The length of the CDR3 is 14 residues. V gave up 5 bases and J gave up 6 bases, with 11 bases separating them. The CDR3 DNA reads TGTGCCAGCAGTGGGCCGGCAGCTAATTCACCCCTCCACTTT. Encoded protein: CASSGPAANSPLHF.

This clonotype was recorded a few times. CDR3 coding DNA: TGTGCCAGCAGCCGAACAACCGGGACCCTGACGGCGGAGACCCAGTACTTC. Residues: CASSRTTGTLTAETQYF. The chain carries TRBV7-9 and TRBJ2-5; either TRBD1 or TRBD2 may fit D (5 bases each). V dropped 5 bases and J dropped 5 bases, with 24 bases sitting between them. The CDR3 length is 17 residues. Germline V gene data show CDR1 as SEHNR and CDR2 as FQNEAQ (reference sequence).

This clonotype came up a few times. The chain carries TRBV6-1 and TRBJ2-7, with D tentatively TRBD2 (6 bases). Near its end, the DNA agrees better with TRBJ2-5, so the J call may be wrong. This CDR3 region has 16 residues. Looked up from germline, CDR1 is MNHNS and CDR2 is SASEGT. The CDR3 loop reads CASSEARGSSGETQYF. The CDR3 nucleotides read TGTGCCAGCAGTGAAGCGCGAGGCAGCAGCGGGGAGACCCAGTACTTC.

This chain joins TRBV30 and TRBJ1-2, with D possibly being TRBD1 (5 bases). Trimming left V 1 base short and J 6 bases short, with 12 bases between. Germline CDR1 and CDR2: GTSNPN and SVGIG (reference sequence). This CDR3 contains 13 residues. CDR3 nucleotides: TGTGCCTGGAGTGGGGCAGGGTTTGATGGCTACACCTTC. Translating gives CAWSGAGFDGYTF.

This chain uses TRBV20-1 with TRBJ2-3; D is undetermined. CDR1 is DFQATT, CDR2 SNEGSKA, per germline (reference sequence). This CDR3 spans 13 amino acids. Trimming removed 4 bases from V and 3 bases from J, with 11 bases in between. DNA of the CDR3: TGCAGTGCTATCCTCCGGCCTACAGATACGCAGTATTTT. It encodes CSAILRPTDTQYF.

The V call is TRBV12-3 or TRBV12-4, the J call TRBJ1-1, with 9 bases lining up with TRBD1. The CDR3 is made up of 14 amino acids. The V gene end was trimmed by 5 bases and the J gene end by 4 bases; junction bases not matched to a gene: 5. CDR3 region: CASSATGGVTEAFF. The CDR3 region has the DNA TGTGCCAGCAGTGCCACAGGGGGCGTCACTGAAGCTTTCTTT.

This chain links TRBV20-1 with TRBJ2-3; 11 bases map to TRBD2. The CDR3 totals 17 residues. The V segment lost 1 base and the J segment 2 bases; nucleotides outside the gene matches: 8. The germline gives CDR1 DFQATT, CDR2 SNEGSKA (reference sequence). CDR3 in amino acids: CSARATIAGGNTDTQYF. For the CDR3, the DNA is TGCAGTGCTAGAGCCACTATAGCGGGGGGGAACACAGATACGCAGTATTTT.

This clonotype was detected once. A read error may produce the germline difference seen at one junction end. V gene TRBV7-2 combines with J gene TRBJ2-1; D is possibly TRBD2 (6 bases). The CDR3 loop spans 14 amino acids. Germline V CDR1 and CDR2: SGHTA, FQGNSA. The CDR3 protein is CVSSLARAGNEQFF. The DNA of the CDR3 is TGTGTCAGCAGCTTAGCGAGGGCGGGAAATGAGCAGTTCTTC.

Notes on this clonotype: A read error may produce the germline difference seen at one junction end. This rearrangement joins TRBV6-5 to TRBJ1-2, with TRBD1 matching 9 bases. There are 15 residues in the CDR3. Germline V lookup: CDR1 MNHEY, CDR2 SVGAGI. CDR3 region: CTSSLTQGARHGYTF. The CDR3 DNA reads TGTACCAGCAGTCTTACACAGGGGGCGCGGCATGGCTACACCTTC.

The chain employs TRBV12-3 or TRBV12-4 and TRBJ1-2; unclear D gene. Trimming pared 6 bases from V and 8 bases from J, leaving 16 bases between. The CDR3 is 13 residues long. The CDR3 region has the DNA TGTGCCAGCAGCGTCACGGGAACCGACGGCTACACCTTC. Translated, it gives CASSVTGTDGYTF.

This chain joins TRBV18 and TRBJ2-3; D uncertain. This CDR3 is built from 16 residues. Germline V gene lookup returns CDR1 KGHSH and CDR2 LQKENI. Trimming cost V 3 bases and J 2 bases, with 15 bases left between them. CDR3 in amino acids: CASSPWMVGSTDTQYF. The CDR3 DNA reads TGTGCCAGCTCACCCTGGATGGTAGGGTCCACAGATACGCAGTATTTT.

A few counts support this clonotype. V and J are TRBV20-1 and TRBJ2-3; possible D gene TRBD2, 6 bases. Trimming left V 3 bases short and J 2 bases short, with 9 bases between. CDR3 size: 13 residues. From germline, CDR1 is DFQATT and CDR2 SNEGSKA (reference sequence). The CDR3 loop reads CSASREYTDTQYF. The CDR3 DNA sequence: TGCAGTGCTAGCCGGGAGTACACAGATACGCAGTATTTT.

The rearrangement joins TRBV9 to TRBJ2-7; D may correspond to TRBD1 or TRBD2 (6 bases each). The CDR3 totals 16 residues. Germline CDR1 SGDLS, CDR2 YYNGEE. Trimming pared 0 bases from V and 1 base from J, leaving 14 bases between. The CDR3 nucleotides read TGTGCCAGCAGCGTAGCTACAGGGACTGGATCCTACGAGCAGTACTTC. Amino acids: CASSVATGTGSYEQYF.

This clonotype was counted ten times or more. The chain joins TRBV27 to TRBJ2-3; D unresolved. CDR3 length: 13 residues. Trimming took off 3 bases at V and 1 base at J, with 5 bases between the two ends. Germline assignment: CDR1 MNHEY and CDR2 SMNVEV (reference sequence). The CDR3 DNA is TGTGCCAGCAGTTTTTCTGGCACAGATACGCAGTATTTT. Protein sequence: CASSFSGTDTQYF.

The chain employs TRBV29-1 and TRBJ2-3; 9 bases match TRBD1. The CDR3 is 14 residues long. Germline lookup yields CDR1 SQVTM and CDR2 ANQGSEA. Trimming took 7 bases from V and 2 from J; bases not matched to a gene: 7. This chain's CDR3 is CSGTGTGFTDTQYF. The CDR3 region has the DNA TGCAGCGGAACCGGGACAGGGTTCACAGATACGCAGTATTTT.

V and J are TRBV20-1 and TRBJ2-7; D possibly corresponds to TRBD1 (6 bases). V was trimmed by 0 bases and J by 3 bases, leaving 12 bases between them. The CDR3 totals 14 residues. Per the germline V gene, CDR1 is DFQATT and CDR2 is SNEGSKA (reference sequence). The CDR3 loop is CSARDAGRGYEQYF. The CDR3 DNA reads TGCAGTGCTAGAGATGCGGGCAGGGGCTACGAGCAGTACTTC.

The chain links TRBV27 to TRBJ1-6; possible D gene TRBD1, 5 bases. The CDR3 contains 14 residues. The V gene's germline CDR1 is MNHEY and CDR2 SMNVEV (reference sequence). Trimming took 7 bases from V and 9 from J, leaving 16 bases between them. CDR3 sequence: CASMGQLRGSPLHF. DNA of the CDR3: TGTGCCAGCATGGGGCAGCTCCGAGGTTCACCCCTCCACTTT.

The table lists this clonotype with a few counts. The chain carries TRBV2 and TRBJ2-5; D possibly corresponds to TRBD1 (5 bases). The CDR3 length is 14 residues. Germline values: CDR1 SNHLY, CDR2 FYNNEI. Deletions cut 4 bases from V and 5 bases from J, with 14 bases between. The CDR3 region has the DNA TGTGCCAGCAGTGCTAGGGCAGGGTCGGAGACCCAGTACTTC. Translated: CASSARAGSETQYF.

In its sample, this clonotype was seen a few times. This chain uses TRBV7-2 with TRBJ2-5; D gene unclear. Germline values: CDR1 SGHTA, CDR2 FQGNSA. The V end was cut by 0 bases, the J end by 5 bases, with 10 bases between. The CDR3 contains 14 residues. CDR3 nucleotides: TGTGCCAGCAGCTTAGCGAGTGAGCCGGAGACCCAGTACTTC. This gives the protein CASSLASEPETQYF.

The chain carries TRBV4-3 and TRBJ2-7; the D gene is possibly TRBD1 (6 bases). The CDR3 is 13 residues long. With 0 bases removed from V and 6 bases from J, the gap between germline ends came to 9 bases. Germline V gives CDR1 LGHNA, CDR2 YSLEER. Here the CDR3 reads CASSQETGSEQYF. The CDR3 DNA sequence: TGCGCCAGCAGCCAAGAGACAGGTTCCGAGCAGTACTTC.

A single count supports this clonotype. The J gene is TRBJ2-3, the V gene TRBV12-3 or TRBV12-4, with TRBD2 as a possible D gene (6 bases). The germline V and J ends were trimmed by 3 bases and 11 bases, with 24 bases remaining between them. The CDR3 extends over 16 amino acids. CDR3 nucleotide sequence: TGTGCCAGCAGTTTGGAGGGAAGGGCAAGAGCAGATGTGCAGTATTTT. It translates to CASSLEGRARADVQYF.

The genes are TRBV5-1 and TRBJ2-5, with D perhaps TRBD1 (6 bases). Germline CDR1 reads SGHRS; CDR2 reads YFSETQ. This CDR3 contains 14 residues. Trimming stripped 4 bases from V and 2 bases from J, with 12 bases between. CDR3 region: CASSTGQPQETQYF. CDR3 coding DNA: TGCGCCAGCAGCACCGGACAGCCGCAAGAGACCCAGTACTTC.